This T cell receptor (beta chain) comes out of a study of blood T cell repertoires in COVID-19 (dated by TCRdb to about 2020). Background on the whole study: Collaborator samples came from the United States, Italy and Spain and covered acute and convalescent phases of COVID-19. Deeply sampled blood TCRbeta repertoires from subjects exposed to, actively infected with, or recovered from COVID-19 were included in the dataset. The sample metadata nearly always contained a de-identified subject ID, COVID-19 status, age in years and sex. Samples were obtained from the ongoing ImmuneRACE study (first 160 participants) and from 1,254 subjects provided by 6 global collaborators. The repertoires were made available in a free public database intended to serve as a resource for research on the immune response to SARS-CoV-2. The prospective study material was composed of cDNA or gDNA derived from T cells, B-cell-depleted T cells, or PBMCs. Where available, HLA class I and class II types were obtained from metadata supplied by the sample provider rather than from assay-based typing. Study-level results and caveats: How much clinical and demographic metadata was included differed by source and by participant, and the metadata was provided uncurated.

The collaborating institutions used their own protocols to collect whole blood in K2EDTA tubes. For TCRbeta analysis, collaborator samples were shipped as frozen whole blood, as isolated PBMCs, or as DNA extracted from either sample type. CDR1 and CDR2 are read off the germline V gene as MNHNS and SASEGT. A distance of 11 bases separates the germline ends of V and J, which lose 1 base and 2 bases respectively. The CDR3, from cysteine to phenylalanine, totals 15 residues. Kept here is only the CDR3 DNA, which spans 45 bases and is read in frame from base 1. Only one count was recorded for this clone. Which antigen it targets is not known. No base quality information exists; no much larger clone differs at one position. TCRbeta CDR3 regions were amplified from genomic DNA by means of the immunoSEQ Assay, a bias-controlled multiplex PCR. The source study handled its data this way. The number of nucleated cells in each sample was estimated from the amplification of reference gene primers within the assay. To quantify the absolute abundance of each unique TCRbeta CDR3 rearrangement, sequence reads were collapsed and filtered. For each sample, productive Simpson clonality was calculated by taking the square root of Simpson's diversity index across productive rearrangements. Held by TCRdb, this immuneACCESS table contains in-frame sequences only and omits some clones. Under half of the omission traces to an unresolved V gene where checked; the cause of the rest is unknown. V and J calls and clone size are copied from that table; D and trimming were computed from the DNA. The sample table shows approximately 75,000 clones, and approximately 92% are seen once. 6.9% of the sample lies in the top ten.

The clonotype comes from a human donor in a cohort sampled during active COVID-19. The sequenced material came from peripheral blood. This sequence uses TRBV6-1 and TRBJ1-1; the best D guess is TRBD1, with 5 bases matching. The DNA sequence is given as TGTGCCAGCAGTGAAGGGGGCAGAGTAAACACTGAAGCTTTCTTT. Its product reads: CASSEGGRVNTEAFF.